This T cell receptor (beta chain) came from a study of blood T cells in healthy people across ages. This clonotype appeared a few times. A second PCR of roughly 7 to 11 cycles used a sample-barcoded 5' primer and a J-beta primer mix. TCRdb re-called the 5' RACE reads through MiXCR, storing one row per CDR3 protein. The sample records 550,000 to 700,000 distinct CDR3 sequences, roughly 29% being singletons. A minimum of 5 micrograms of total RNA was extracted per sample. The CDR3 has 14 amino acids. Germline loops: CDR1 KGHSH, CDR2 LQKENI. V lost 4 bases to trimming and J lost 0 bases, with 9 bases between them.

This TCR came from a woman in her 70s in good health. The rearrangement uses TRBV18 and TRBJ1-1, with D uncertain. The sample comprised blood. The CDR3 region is CASSQAIMNTEAFF. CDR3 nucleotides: TGTGCCAGCTCACAGGCCATCATGAACACTGAAGCTTTCTTT.